The clone carrying this TCR beta chain was found a few times. Its matching antigen is unknown. This entry belongs to a study of blood T cells in healthy people across ages. Looking at the study overall: Template-switching capture recovered about one barcoded beta molecule per two T cells.

Ten milliliters of peripheral blood were drawn from each donor into EDTA-treated tubes. Findings of the study overall: Estimated diversity, derived from one million T cells, was regarded as an underestimate.

The second PCR ran about 6 to 12 cycles with a sample-barcoded 5' primer and J-beta primers. Each single sample gave us at least 2.5 million CDR3-containing paired-end reads. TCRdb redid the calling of the 5' RACE reads with MiXCR, one entry per CDR3 protein. The sample records hundreds of thousands of distinct CDR3 sequences, around 45% being singletons. V shed 5 bases and J 3 bases; nucleotides not matched to a gene: 6. The CDR3 has 15 amino acids. Germline CDR1 is SEHNR and CDR2 is FQNEAQ (reference sequence). This chain connects TRBV7-9 to TRBJ2-7; 11 bases agree with TRBD2. This sequence originates from a man in his 60s in good health. Sample: blood. The CDR3 DNA follows: TGTGCCAGCAGCATTAGCGGGGGGGCAAACTACGAGCAGTACTTC. Translating it yields CASSISGGANYEQYF. Looking up the rest from reference TRBV7-9 and TRBJ2-7 gives the full variable domain: DTGVSQNPRHKITKRGQNVTFRCDPISEHNRLYWYRQTLGQGPEFLTYFQNEAQLEKSRLLSDRFSAERPKGSFSTLEIQRTEQGDSAMYLCASSISGGANYEQYFGPGTRLTVT.